Listed below are T cell receptor beta chains from one sample, sequenced in a study of cytomegalovirus exposure and HLA in healthy donors. The repertoire was sequenced with immunoSEQ multiplex PCR; TCRdb's copy has only in-frame clones and lacks some. The sample's table shows around 130,000 clones. The sequenced sample was PBMCs. These receptors originate from a woman aged 55-69 years in good health and CMV-seronegative. Each CDR3 is given with its conserved first and last residue. A D gene is named only where the DNA matches it firmly.

>-|TRBV5-1|TRBJ1-1
TGCGCCAGCAGCTTCACGGTTCTGGACAGCACTGAAGCTTTCTTT
CASSFTVLDSTEAFF
>-|TRBV14|TRBJ2-6
TGTGCCAGCAGCCAGTACTCTGGGGCCAACGTCCTGACTTTC
CASSQYSGANVLTF
>-|TRBV6-5|TRBJ2-2
TGTGCCAGCAGTTACCCGCACCCGGGCGGGGAGCTGTTTTTT
CASSYPHPGGELFF
>TRBD2|TRBV30|TRBJ2-5
TGTGCCTGGAGTGGGGGACTAGCGGGAGTAGGTGAGACCCAGTACTTC
CAWSGGLAGVGETQYF
>TRBD1|TRBV5-1|TRBJ1-1
TGCGCCAGCAGCCAAACACCTCCAGGACAGGGAATGAACACTGAAGCTTTCTTT
CASSQTPPGQGMNTEAFF
>-|TRBV27|TRBJ1-4
TGTGCCAGCAGTTGGGGGGAAGGGGAAAAACTGTTTTTT
CASSWGEGEKLFF
>TRBD1|TRBV5-1|TRBJ1-1
TGCGCCAGCAGCACCGGACAGGTTACGAACACTGAAGCTTTCTTT
CASSTGQVTNTEAFF
>-|TRBV30|TRBJ1-2
TGTGCCTGGAGACTCAACACGGGTGGCTACACCTTC
CAWRLNTGGYTF
>-|TRBV5-1|TRBJ1-6
TGCGCCAGCAGCTTGGGTGGGGGGGGGCTCGATTCACCCCTCCACTTT
CASSLGGGGLDSPLHF
>-|TRBV19|TRBJ2-7
TGTGCCAGTAGTTCCCTAAGGGGAAGCTACGAGCAGTACTTC
CASSSLRGSYEQYF
>-|TRBV29-1|TRBJ2-7
TGCAGCGTTGGAGGGGGGGCGTACTACGAGCAGTACTTC
CSVGGGAYYEQYF
>-|TRBV2|TRBJ1-5
TGTGCCAGCAGTGGAGACAGCATACTTCAGCCCCAGCATTTT
CASSGDSILQPQHF
>-|TRBV9|TRBJ2-2
TGTGCCAGCAGCGGCAGGGGTTCCGGGGAGCTGTTTTTT
CASSGRGSGELFF
>-|TRBV6-1|TRBJ2-7
TGTGCCAGCAGTGAACCCTACAGGGTCGGGTACGAGCAGTACTTC
CASSEPYRVGYEQYF
>-|TRBV5-1|TRBJ2-7
TGCGCCAGCAGCTTGGTACAGCCCAGCTACGAGCAGTACTTC
CASSLVQPSYEQYF
>-|TRBV2|TRBJ1-4
TGTGCCAGCAGTCCAGGCACAACTAATGAAAAACTGTTTTTT
CASSPGTTNEKLFF
>-|TRBV10-3|TRBJ1-1
TGTGCCATCAGTGAAAGCCGGGGGGGGAACACTGAAGCTTTCTTT
CAISESRGGNTEAFF
>-|TRBV5-1|TRBJ1-1
TGCGCCAGCAGCTTGGCGTCGGGGGTCGGTACTGAAGCTTTCTTT
CASSLASGVGTEAFF
>-|TRBV28|TRBJ1-6
TGTGCCAGCAGCGGGGGATCCTATAATTCACCCCTCCACTTT
CASSGGSYNSPLHF
>TRBD2|TRBV6-5|TRBJ2-7
TGTGCCAGCAGCAGGACTAGCGGCCCTTACGAGCAGTACTTC
CASSRTSGPYEQYF
>-|TRBV5-1|TRBJ1-4
TGCGCCAGCTGTGAGGATCCCGGGTTTAATGAAAAACTGTTTTTT
CASCEDPGFNEKLFF
>TRBD1|TRBV6-1|TRBJ1-1
TGTGCCAGCAGGATGACAGGGATGAACACTGAAGCTTTCTTT
CASRMTGMNTEAFF
>-|TRBV2|TRBJ2-7
TGTGCCAGCATGACATACGAGCAGTACTTC
CASMTYEQYF
>-|TRBV5-1|TRBJ2-7
TGCGCCAGCAGCTTGGGACAGTACGAGCAGTACTTC
CASSLGQYEQYF
>TRBD2|TRBV5-1|TRBJ2-3
TGCGCCAGCAGGTCTGGACTAGCGGGAGTCGATACGCAGTATTTT
CASRSGLAGVDTQYF
>-|TRBV10-1|TRBJ2-1
TGCGCCAGCAGTGAGGGCGGGACGGCTAAGCAGTTCTTC
CASSEGGTAKQFF
>TRBD1|TRBV7-9|TRBJ2-1
TGTGCCAGCAGCTTAATAAGGGGGCACAATGAGCAGTTCTTC
CASSLIRGHNEQFF
>-|TRBV27|TRBJ1-5
TGTGCCAGCAGTTTGCAGGGAATGGGGCAGCCCCAGCATTTT
CASSLQGMGQPQHF
>-|TRBV5-8|TRBJ2-7
TGTGCCAGCAGCCAAAGGACATTTTACGAGCAGTACTTC
CASSQRTFYEQYF
>TRBD1|TRBV9|TRBJ2-5
TGTGCCAGCAGCCCCCGGATAGGACAGGGTGGAGAGACCCAGTACTTC
CASSPRIGQGGETQYF
>-|TRBV9|TRBJ1-2
TGTGCCAGCAGCGTTGAGGATGCTAACTATGGCTACACCTTC
CASSVEDANYGYTF
>-|TRBV5-1|TRBJ2-7
TGCGCCAGCAGACTAGCAGGTATCTACGAGCAGTACTTC
CASRLAGIYEQYF
>TRBD1|TRBV11-2|TRBJ2-7
TGTGCCAGCAGCTTGGGGCAGGGGGCTGGCTACGAGCAGTACTTC
CASSLGQGAGYEQYF
>TRBD1|TRBV28|TRBJ1-5
TGTGCCAGCAGTCAACGACAGGGGATCAATCAGCCCCAGCATTTT
CASSQRQGINQPQHF
>-|TRBV29-1|TRBJ2-7
TGCAGCGTTGAACAGTCCTACGAGCAGTACTTC
CSVEQSYEQYF
>-|TRBV4-1|TRBJ1-1
TGCGCCAGCAGCCAAACAGGGATTGCTGAAGCTTTCTTT
CASSQTGIAEAFF
>-|TRBV7-8|TRBJ2-2
TGTGCCAGCAGCTCGGGACTGGCTTGGACCGGGGAGCTGTTTTTT
CASSSGLAWTGELFF
>-|TRBV19|TRBJ2-5
TGTGCCAGTAGTACTAAGACTAAAGAGACCCAGTACTTC
CASSTKTKETQYF
>TRBD1|TRBV5-1|TRBJ1-5
TGCGCCAGCAGCACCGGGACAGGGGGACAGCCCCAGCATTTT
CASSTGTGGQPQHF
>-|TRBV5-4|TRBJ2-5
TGTGCAGCTTGGGGGGGGGCCGGAGAGACCCAGTACTTC
CAAWGGAGETQYF
>-|TRBV5-1|TRBJ2-5
TGCGCCAGCAGCTTGTACGGGGAAGAGACCCAGTACTTC
CASSLYGEETQYF
>TRBD1|TRBV7-3|TRBJ2-6
TGTGCCAGCAGCCGTACGGGACAGTCGCTCTCTGGGGCCAACGTCCTGACTTTC
CASSRTGQSLSGANVLTF
>TRBD1|TRBV5-6|TRBJ2-7
TGTGCCAGCAGTCCCGGGACAGGGCCCTACGAGCAGTACTTC
CASSPGTGPYEQYF
>-|TRBV5-1|TRBJ2-1
TGCGCCAGCAGCTTTTTCCAGGGTGGAAATGAGCAGTTCTTC
CASSFFQGGNEQFF
>TRBD1|TRBV11-2|TRBJ2-7
TGTGCCAGCAGCTTAATCGGAGCGACAGGGGGCGACGAGCAGTACTTC
CASSLIGATGGDEQYF
>TRBD1|TRBV6-5|TRBJ2-1
TGTGCCAGCAGTCGACAGGGAAATGAGCAGTTCTTC
CASSRQGNEQFF
>-|TRBV7-9|TRBJ2-7
TGTGCCAGCAGCTTTCGACAGTCCTCCTACGAGCAGTACTTC
CASSFRQSSYEQYF
>TRBD1|TRBV10-2|TRBJ1-4
TGCGCCAGCAGTAGACAGGGTGTTAATGAAAAACTGTTTTTT
CASSRQGVNEKLFF
>TRBD1|TRBV19|TRBJ2-1
TGTGCCAGTAGTATTCTTTCCGGGGACAGGTCCTACAATGAGCAGTTCTTC
CASSILSGDRSYNEQFF